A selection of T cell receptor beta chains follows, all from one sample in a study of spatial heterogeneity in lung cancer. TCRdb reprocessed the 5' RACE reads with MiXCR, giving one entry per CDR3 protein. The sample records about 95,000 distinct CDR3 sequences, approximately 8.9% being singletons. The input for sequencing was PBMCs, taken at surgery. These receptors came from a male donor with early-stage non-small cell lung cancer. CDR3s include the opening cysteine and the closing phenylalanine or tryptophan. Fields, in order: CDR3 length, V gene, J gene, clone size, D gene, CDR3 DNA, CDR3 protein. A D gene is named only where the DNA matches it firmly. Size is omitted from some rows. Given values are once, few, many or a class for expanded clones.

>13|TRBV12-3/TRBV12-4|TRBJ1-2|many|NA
TGTGCCAGCAGTCCGACCTATAACTATGGCTACACCTTC
CASSPTYNYGYTF
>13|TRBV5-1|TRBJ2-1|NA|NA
TGCGCCAGCAGCTTGGAGGAGGTCAATGAGCAGTTCTTC
CASSLEEVNEQFF
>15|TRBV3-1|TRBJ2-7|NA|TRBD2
TGTGCCAGCAGCCAAGGACTAGCGGGAGGGGGAGAGCAGTACTTC
CASSQGLAGGGEQYF
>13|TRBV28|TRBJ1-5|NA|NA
TGTGCCAGCGGTGAGACTTTCAATCAGCCCCAGCATTTT
CASGETFNQPQHF
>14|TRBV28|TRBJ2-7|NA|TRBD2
TGTGCCAGCAGTTTCGGGACTAAAGGCTACGAGCAGTACTTC
CASSFGTKGYEQYF
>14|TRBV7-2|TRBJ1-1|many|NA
TGTGCCAGCAGCTCCCCTCCAGGGTTGGGTGAAGCTTTCTTT
CASSSPPGLGEAFF
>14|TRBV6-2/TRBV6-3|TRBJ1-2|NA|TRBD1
TGTGCCAGCAGCCGGTCGGGACAGATATATGGCTACACCTTC
CASSRSGQIYGYTF
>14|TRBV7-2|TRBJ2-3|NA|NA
TGTGCCAGCAGCTTCGTTAGTGGCACAGATACGCAGTATTTT
CASSFVSGTDTQYF
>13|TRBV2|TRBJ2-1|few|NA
TGTGCCAGCAGCGCCACCATTGGACGAGGGCAGTTCTTC
CASSATIGRGQFF
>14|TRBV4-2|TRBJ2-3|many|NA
TGTGCCAGCAGCCAAGAACCGGCCACAGATACGCAGTATTTT
CASSQEPATDTQYF
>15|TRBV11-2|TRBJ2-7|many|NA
TGTGCCAGCAGCGCATCGGCCCCCGGGACATACGAGCAGTACTTC
CASSASAPGTYEQYF
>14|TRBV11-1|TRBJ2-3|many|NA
TGTGCCAGCAGCGGACGGGACAGCACAGATACGCAGTATTTT
CASSGRDSTDTQYF
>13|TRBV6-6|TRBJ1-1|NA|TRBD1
TGTGCCAGCAGTACCAGGGGGCCCAACAAAGCTTTCTTT
CASSTRGPNKAFF
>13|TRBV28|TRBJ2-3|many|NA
TGTGCCAGCAGCCCTTCGGGTACAGATACGCAGTATTTT
CASSPSGTDTQYF
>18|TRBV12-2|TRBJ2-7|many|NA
TGTGCAAGTCGCTTATATGACCCGGAAGCGGGAGGCCCCTACGAGCAGTACTTC
CASRLYDPEAGGPYEQYF
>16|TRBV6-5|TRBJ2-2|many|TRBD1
TGTGCCAGCAGTTACCCAGGGACAGGGGGCCACGGGGAGCTGTTTTTT
CASSYPGTGGHGELFF
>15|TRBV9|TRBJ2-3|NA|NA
TGTGCCAGCAGCCCCCGGATCCTAGGCACAGATACGCAGTATTTT
CASSPRILGTDTQYF
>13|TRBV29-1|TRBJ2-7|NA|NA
TGCAGCGTTCGGGACTCCCCATTACAAGAGCAGTACTTC
CSVRDSPLQEQYF
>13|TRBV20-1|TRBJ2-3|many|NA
TGCAGTGCTAGAGCGGGGAGCAAAGATACGCAGTATTTT
CSARAGSKDTQYF
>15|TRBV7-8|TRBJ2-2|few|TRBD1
TGTGCCAGCAGCTGGGGACAGGGGAGCACCGGGGAGCTGTTTTTT
CASSWGQGSTGELFF
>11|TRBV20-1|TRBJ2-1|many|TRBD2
TGCAGTGCCCCTCTAGCGGGAGGGGTGTTCTTC
CSAPLAGGVFF
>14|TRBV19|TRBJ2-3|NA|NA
TGTGCCGGTAGTATGGAGAAGGGTCGGGATACGCAGTATTTT
CAGSMEKGRDTQYF
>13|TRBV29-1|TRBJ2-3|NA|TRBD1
TGCTGCGGTGGGGACAGGGGGACAGATACGCAGTATTTT
CCGGDRGTDTQYF
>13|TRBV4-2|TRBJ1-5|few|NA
TGTGCCAGCAGCCGGTACAGGTCTCAGCCCCAGCATTTT
CASSRYRSQPQHF
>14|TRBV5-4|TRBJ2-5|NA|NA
TGTGCCAGCAGCTTGGCCAAGGGGGTACAGACCCAGTACTTC
CASSLAKGVQTQYF
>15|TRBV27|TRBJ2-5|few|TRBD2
TGTGCCAGCAGTCCGGGACTAGCGGGGGAAGAGACCCAGTACTTC
CASSPGLAGEETQYF
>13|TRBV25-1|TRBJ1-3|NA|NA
TGTGCCAGCAGAAACGCGAATGGAAACACCATATATTTT
CASRNANGNTIYF
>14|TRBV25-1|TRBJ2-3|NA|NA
TGTGCCAGCAGTGATGCGACTAGCACAGATACGCAGTATTTT
CASSDATSTDTQYF
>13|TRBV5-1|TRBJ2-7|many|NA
TGCGCCAGCAACCGCGACGGGGGCTACGAGCAGTACTTC
CASNRDGGYEQYF
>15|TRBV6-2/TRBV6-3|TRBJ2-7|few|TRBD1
TGTGCCAGCAGTTCCCGGGACAGGTTCCAATACGAGCAGTACTTC
CASSSRDRFQYEQYF
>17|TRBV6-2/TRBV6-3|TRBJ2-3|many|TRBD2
TGTGCCAGCAGTTACTCGAGGAGGACTAGTGGCACAGATACGCAGTATTTT
CASSYSRRTSGTDTQYF
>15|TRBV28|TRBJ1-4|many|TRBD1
TGTGCCAGCAGGTCGCAGGGGGCAGGGAAAGAAAAACTGTTTTTT
CASRSQGAGKEKLFF
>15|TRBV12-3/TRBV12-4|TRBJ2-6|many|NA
TGTGCCAGCAGTTTAAGGGGGTCAGGGGCCAACGTCCTGACTTTC
CASSLRGSGANVLTF
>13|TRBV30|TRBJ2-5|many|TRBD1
TGTGCCGGTAGCGAAAAGGGGGCAGAGACCCAGTACTTC
CAGSEKGAETQYF
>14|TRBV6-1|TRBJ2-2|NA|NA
TGTGCCAGCAGTGCCGGACAGCTCACCGGGGAGCTGTTTTTT
CASSAGQLTGELFF